The present T cell receptor (beta chain) was sequenced within a study of post-analysis software for immune sequencing data. Remarks on this clonotype: Its specificity is not known.

Trimming removed 5 bases from V and 2 bases from J; junction bases left unmatched: 9. CDR3 length equals 15 residues. The germline V gene has CDR1 DFQATT and CDR2 SNEGSKA (reference sequence). Unique molecular identifiers were present in the TCR beta cDNA libraries. TCRdb ran MiXCR on the PCR reads and lists one entry per CDR3 protein. This table has some 800,000 distinct CDR3 sequences, 46% appearing once. Whole-study results and caveats: Relative to controls, patients had five TRBV segments at higher frequency, with TRBV5-6, TRBV5-1 and TRBV20-1 among these.

Source material: blood. This sequence was found in a girl between 10 and 17 years old with multiple sclerosis. The J gene is TRBJ2-3, the V gene TRBV20-1; 8 nucleotides agree with TRBD2. CDR3 in amino acids: CSAFRPAGDTDTQYF. The CDR3 DNA sequence: TGCAGTGCTTTTCGACCAGCGGGAGACACAGATACGCAGTATTTT.